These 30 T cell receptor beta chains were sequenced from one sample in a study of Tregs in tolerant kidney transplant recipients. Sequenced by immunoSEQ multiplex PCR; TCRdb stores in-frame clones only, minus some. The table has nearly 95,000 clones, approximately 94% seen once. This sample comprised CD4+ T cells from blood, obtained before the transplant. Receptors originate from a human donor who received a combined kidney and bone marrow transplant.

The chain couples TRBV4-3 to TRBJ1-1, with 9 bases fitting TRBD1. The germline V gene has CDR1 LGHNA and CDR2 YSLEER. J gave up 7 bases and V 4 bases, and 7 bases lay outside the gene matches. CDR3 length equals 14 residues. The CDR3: CASSPGQGSREAFF. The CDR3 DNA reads TGCGCCAGCAGCCCGGGACAGGGATCCCGTGAAGCTTTCTTT.

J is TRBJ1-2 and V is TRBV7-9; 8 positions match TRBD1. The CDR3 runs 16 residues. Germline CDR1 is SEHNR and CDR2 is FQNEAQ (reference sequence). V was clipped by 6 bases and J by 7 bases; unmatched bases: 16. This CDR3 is CASSRGQGIMTAGYTF. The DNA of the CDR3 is TGTGCCAGCAGTAGAGGACAGGGAATAATGACGGCTGGCTACACCTTC. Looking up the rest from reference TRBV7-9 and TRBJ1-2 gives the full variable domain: DTGVSQNPRHKITKRGQNVTFRCDPISEHNRLYWYRQTLGQGPEFLTYFQNEAQLEKSRLLSDRFSAERPKGSFSTLEIQRTEQGDSAMYLCASSRGQGIMTAGYTFGSGTRLTVV.

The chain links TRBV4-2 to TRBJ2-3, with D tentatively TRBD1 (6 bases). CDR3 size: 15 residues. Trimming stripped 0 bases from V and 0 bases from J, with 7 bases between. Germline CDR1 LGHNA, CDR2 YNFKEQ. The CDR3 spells CASSQDGQSTDTQYF. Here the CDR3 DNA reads TGTGCCAGCAGCCAAGATGGACAGAGCACAGATACGCAGTATTTT.

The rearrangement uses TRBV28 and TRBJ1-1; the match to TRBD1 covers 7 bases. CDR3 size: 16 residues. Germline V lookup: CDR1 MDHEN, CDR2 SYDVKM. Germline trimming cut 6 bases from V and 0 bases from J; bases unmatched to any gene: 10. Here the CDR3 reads CASSQTGVVMNTEAFF. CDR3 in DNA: TGTGCCAGCAGCCAAACAGGGGTGGTCATGAACACTGAAGCTTTCTTT.

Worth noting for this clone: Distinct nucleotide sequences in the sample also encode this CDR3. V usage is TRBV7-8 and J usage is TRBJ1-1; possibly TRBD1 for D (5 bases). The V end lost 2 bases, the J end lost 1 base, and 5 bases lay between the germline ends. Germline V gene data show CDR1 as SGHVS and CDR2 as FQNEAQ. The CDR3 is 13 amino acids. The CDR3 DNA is TGTGCCAGCAGCTTAAGGGGGAACACTGAAGCTTTCTTT. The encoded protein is CASSLRGNTEAFF. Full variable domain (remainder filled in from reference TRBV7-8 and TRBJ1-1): GAGVSQSPRYKVAKRGQDVALRCDPISGHVSLFWYQQALGQGPEFLTYFQNEAQLDKSGLPSDRFFAERPEGSVSTLKIQRTQQEDSAVYLCASSLRGNTEAFFGQGTRLTVV.

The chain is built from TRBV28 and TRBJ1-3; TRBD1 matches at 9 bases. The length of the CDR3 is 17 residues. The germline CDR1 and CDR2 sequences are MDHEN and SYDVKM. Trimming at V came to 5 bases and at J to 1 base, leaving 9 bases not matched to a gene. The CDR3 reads CASSLGTGRRSGNTIYF. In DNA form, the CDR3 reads TGTGCCAGCAGTCTTGGGACAGGGCGAAGATCTGGAAACACCATATATTTT. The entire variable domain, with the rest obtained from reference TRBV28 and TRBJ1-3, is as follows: DVKVTQSSRYLVKRTGEKVFLECVQDMDHENMFWYRQDPGLGLRLIYFSYDVKMKEKGDIPEGYSVSREKKERFSLILESASTNQTSMYLCASSLGTGRRSGNTIYFGEGSWLTVV.

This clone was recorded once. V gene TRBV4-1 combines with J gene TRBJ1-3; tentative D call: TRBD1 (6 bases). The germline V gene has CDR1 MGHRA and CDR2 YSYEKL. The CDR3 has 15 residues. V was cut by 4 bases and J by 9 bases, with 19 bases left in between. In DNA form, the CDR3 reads TGCGCCAGCAGCCCCGACAGGCCTCCCTATACCACCATATATTTT. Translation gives CASSPDRPPYTTIYF.

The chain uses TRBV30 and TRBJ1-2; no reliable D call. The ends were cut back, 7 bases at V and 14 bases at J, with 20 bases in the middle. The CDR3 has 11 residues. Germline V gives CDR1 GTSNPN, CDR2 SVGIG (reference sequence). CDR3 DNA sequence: TGTGCCTCCTGGAAGCAGCCTAGTTCGACCTTC. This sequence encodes CASWKQPSSTF.

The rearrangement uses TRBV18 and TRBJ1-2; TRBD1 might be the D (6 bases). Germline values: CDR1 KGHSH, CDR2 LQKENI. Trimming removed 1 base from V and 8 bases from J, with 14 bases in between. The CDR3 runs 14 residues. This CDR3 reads CASSPQIVGGGYTF. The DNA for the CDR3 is TGTGCCAGCTCACCACAGATAGTAGGGGGAGGCTACACCTTC.

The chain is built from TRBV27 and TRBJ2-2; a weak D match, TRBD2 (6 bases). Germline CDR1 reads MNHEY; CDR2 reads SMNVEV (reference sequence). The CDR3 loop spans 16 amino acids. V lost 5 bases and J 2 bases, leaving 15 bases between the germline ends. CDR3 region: CASSPPIGLNTGELFF. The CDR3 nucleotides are TGTGCCAGCAGTCCACCTATAGGACTAAACACCGGGGAGCTGTTTTTT.

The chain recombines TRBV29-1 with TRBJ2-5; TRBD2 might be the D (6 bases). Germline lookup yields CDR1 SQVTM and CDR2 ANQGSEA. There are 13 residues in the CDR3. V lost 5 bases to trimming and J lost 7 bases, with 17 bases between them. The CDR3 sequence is CSVYSADYPTQYF. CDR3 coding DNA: TGCAGCGTTTATTCTGCGGACTATCCGACCCAGTACTTC.

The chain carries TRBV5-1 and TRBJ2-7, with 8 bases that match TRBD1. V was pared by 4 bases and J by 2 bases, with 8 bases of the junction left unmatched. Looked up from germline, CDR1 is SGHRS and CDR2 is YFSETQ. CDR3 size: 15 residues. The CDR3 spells CASSPRTGNTYEQYF. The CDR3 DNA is TGCGCCAGCAGCCCAAGGACAGGGAACACCTACGAGCAGTACTTC.

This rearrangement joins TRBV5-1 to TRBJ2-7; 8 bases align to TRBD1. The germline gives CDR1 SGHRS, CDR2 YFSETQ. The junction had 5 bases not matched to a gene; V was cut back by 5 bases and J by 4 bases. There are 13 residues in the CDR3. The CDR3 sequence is CASSNQGAYEQYF. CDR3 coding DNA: TGCGCCAGCAGTAATCAGGGGGCATACGAGCAGTACTTC.

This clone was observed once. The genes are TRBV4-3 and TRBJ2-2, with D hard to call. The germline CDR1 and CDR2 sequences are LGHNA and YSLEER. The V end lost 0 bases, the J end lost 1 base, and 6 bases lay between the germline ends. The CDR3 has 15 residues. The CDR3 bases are TGCGCCAGCAGCCAAGATCACAGGAACACCGGGGAGCTGTTTTTT. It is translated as CASSQDHRNTGELFF.

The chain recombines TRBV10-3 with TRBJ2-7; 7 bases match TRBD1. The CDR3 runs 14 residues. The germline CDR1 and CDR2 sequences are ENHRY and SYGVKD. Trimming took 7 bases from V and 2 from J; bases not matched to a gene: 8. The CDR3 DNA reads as TGTGCCATCAAGGTTCCAGGGGGAGCCTACGAGCAGTACTTC. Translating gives CAIKVPGGAYEQYF.

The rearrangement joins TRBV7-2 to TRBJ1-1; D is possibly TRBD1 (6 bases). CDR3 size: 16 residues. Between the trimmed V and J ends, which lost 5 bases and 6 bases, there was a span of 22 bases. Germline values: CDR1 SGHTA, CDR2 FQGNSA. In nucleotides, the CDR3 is TGTGCCAGCAGCCCACAAGCCAGGGGTGCGTTCGCTGAAGCTTTCTTT. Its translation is CASSPQARGAFAEAFF.

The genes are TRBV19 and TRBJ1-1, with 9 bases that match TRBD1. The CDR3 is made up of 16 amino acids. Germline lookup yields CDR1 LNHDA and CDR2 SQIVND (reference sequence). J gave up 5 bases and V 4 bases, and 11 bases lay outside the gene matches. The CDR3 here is CASSRTHRGLRTEAFF. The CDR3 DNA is TGTGCCAGTAGTAGAACCCACAGGGGGCTTAGGACTGAAGCTTTCTTT.

The CDR3 loop reads CASSLTDSPTYNEQFF. In DNA, the CDR3 is TGTGCCAGCAGTTTAACCGACTCCCCGACCTACAATGAGCAGTTCTTC. The chain links TRBV6-5 to TRBJ2-1; D is unclear. From germline, CDR1 is MNHEY and CDR2 SVGAGI. The CDR3 contains 16 residues. V shed 4 bases and J shed 2 bases, with 15 bases lying between them.

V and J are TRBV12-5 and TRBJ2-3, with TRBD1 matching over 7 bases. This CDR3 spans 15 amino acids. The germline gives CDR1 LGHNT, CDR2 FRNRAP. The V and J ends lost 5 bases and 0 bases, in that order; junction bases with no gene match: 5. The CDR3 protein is CASGQGQTSTDTQYF. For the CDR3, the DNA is TGTGCTAGTGGTCAGGGACAGACTAGCACAGATACGCAGTATTTT.

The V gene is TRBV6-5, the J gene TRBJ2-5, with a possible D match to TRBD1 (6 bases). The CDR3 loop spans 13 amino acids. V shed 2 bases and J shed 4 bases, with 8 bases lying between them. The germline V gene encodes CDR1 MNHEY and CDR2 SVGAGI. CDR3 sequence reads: CASSYRDTETQYF. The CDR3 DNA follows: TGTGCCAGCAGTTACAGGGACACAGAGACCCAGTACTTC.

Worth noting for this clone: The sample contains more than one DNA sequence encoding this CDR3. Here the CDR3 DNA reads TGTGCCAGCAGCGGGCCGGGACAGCTTTATTCACCCCTCCACTTT. This sequence encodes CASSGPGQLYSPLHF. This chain joins TRBV6-5 and TRBJ1-6; 7 positions match TRBD1. The CDR3 is 15 residues long. Trimming took 6 bases from V and 8 from J; bases not matched to a gene: 10. Germline CDR1 and CDR2: MNHEY and SVGAGI.

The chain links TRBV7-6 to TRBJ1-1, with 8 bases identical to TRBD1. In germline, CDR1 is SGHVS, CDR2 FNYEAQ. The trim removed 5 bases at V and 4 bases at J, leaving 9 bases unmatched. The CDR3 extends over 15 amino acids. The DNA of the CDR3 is TGTGCCAGCAGCCCACACCCCGGACAGGGCACTGAAGCTTTCTTT. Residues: CASSPHPGQGTEAFF.

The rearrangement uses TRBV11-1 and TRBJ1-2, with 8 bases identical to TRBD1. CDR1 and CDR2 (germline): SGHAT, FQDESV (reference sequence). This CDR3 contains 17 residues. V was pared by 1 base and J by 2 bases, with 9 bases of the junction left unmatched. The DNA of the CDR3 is TGTGCCAGCAGCTTAGATCCGACAGGGGTCCAGAACTATGGCTACACCTTC. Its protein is CASSLDPTGVQNYGYTF.

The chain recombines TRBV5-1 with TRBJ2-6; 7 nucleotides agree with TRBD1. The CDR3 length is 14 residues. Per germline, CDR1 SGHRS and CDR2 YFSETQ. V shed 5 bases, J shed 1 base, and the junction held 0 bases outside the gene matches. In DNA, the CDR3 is TGCGCCAGCAGGACAGGGTCTGGGGCCAACGTCCTGACTTTC. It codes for CASRTGSGANVLTF.

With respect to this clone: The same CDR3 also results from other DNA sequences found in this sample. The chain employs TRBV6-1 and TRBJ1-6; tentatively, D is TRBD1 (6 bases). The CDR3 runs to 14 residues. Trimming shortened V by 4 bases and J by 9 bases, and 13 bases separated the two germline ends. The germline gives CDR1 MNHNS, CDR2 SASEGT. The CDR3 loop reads CASSVTGPGSPLHF. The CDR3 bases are TGTGCCAGCAGTGTAACAGGGCCTGGTTCACCCCTCCACTTT.

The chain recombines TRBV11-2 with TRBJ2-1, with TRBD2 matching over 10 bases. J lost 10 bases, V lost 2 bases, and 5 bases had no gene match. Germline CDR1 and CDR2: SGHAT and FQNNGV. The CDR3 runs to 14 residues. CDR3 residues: CASSLFRTSGEQFF. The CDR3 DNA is TGTGCCAGCAGCTTATTTCGGACTAGCGGAGAGCAGTTCTTC.

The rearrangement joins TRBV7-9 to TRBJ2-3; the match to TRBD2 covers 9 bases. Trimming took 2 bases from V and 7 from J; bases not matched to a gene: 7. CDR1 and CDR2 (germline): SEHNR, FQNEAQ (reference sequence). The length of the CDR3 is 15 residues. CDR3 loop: CASSLTLAGVNTQYF. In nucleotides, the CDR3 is TGTGCCAGCAGCTTAACATTAGCGGGGGTGAATACGCAGTATTTT.

The CDR3 region has the DNA TGCAGCGTTGAAGAGGGGGGGACATACAATGAGCAGTTCTTC. Translated, it gives CSVEEGGTYNEQFF. The chain carries TRBV29-1 and TRBJ2-1; D is perhaps TRBD2 (7 bases). V was cut by 0 bases and J by 4 bases, with 10 bases left in between. The germline CDR1 and CDR2 sequences are SQVTM and ANQGSEA. The CDR3 length is 14 residues.

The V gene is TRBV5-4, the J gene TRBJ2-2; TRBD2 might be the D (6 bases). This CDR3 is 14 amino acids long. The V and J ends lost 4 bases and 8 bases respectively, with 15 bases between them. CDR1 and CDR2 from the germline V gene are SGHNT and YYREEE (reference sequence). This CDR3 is CASSPTRVNGELFF. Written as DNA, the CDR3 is TGTGCCAGCAGCCCGACTAGGGTTAATGGGGAGCTGTTTTTT.

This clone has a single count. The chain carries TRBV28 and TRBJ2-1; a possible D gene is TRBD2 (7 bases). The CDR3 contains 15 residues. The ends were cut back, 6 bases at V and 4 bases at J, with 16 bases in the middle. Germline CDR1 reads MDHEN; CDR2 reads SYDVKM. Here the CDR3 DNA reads TGTGCCAGCAGCCGTGGCGGGGGCTCTTACAATGAGCAGTTCTTC. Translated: CASSRGGGSYNEQFF.